This T cell receptor (beta chain) was observed in a study of T cells in Graves' hyperthyroidism and ophthalmopathy. Study-level points and caveats: Researchers report that a 13 V-J model separated ophthalmopathy from stable hyperthyroidism. Most thyroid clonotypes with frequency above 0.001 were detected in blood.

This clonotype was seen many times. Its antigen remains unknown. Amplified regions were TCR beta CDR3 sequences from RNA transcripts. TCR CDR3 underwent first-round RT-PCR with the HTBI primer set. TCRdb reanalysed the multiplex PCR reads using MiXCR and keeps one entry per CDR3 protein. The repertoire holds around 350,000 distinct CDR3 sequences, with 15% to 19% as singletons. From germline, CDR1 is LNHNV and CDR2 YYDKDF (reference sequence). There are 15 residues in the CDR3. With 0 bases removed from V and 6 bases from J, the gap between germline ends came to 15 bases. Any symptoms of ophthalmopathy came after the first hyperthyroidism diagnosis, from which the blood sample dates. An approximately 9.4 ml volume of fresh peripheral blood provided the PBMCs.

The chain joins TRBV15 to TRBJ2-7; the D gene is possibly TRBD1 (6 bases). Material: blood. The sequence came from a woman younger than 35 with Graves' hyperthyroidism that later progressed to Graves' ophthalmopathy. The CDR3 nucleotides read TGTGCCACCAGCAGAGAATCCACAGGGAAGGGCGAGCAGTACTTC. This codes for CATSRESTGKGEQYF.